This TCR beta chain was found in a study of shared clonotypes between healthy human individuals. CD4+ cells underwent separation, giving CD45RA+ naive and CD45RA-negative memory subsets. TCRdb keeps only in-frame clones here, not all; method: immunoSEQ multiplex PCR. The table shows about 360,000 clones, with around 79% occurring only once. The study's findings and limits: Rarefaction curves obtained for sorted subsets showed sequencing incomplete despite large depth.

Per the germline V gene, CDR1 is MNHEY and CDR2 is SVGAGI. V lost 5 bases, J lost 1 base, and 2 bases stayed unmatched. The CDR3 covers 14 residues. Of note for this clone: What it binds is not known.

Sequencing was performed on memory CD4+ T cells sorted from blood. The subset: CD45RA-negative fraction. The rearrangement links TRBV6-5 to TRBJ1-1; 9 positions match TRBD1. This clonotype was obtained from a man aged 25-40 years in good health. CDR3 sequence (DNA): TGTGCCAGCAGTGAGGACAGGGGGAACACTGAAGCTTTCTTT. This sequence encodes CASSEDRGNTEAFF.